Listed below are T cell receptor beta chains from one sample, sequenced in a study of cytomegalovirus exposure and HLA in healthy donors. Sequencing used immunoSEQ multiplex PCR; TCRdb keeps in-frame clones, though not all of them. In the table there are 85,000 to 130,000 clones, less than 80% of which are singletons. The sample consisted of PBMCs. The receptors derive from a man between 60 and 75 years old in good health and CMV-seronegative. Each CDR3 is given with its conserved first and last residue. The order of the fields is J gene, clone size, D gene, V gene, CDR3 length, CDR3 protein, CDR3 DNA. D genes are given only for firm matches. Clone size is given for some rows only: seen once, a few or many times, or a class if the clone is expanded.

TRBJ1-1 | . | . | TRBV9 | 15 | CASSASGVKNTEAFF | TGTGCCAGCAGCGCCTCAGGGGTTAAGAACACTGAAGCTTTCTTT
TRBJ1-2 | . | . | TRBV30 | 13 | CAWSPGTLYGYTF | TGTGCCTGGAGTCCAGGGACACTCTATGGCTACACCTTC
TRBJ2-2 | once | . | TRBV5-4 | 15 | CASSHPGRSTGELFF | TGTGCCAGCAGCCACCCCGGGAGATCCACCGGGGAGCTGTTTTTT
TRBJ1-6 | . | . | TRBV5-6 | 12 | CASSRMNSPLHF | TGTGCCAGCAGCCGTATGAATTCACCCCTCCACTTT
TRBJ2-1 | . | . | TRBV5-4 | 15 | CASSLGRTRYNEQFF | TGTGCCAGCAGCTTGGGCCGAACTAGGTACAATGAGCAGTTCTTC
TRBJ2-1 | once | TRBD1 | TRBV7-2 | 15 | CASSFRQGTGNEQFF | TGTGCCAGCAGCTTTAGACAGGGGACGGGCAATGAGCAGTTCTTC
TRBJ1-2 | . | TRBD1 | TRBV9 | 19 | CASSVGTLGGDRDIYGYTF | TGTGCCAGCAGCGTAGGCACTCTAGGAGGGGACAGGGATATCTATGGCTACACCTTC
TRBJ2-7 | . | TRBD1 | TRBV6-1 | 14 | CASSVRQGADEQYF | TGTGCCAGCAGTGTCAGACAGGGTGCGGACGAGCAGTACTTC
TRBJ2-5 | . | . | TRBV11-3 | 15 | CASSLGLGYQETQYF | TGTGCCAGCAGCTTGGGGCTAGGGTACCAAGAGACCCAGTACTTC
TRBJ2-5 | . | . | TRBV7-9 | 14 | CASSRPRDQETQYF | TGTGCCAGCAGTCGTCCCAGGGACCAAGAGACCCAGTACTTC
TRBJ2-3 | . | TRBD1 | TRBV4-3 | 16 | CASSQVQGATSDTQYF | TGCGCCAGCAGCCAAGTACAGGGGGCTACCTCGGATACGCAGTATTTT
TRBJ2-7 | . | . | TRBV6-1 | 16 | CASSGRPWAGAYEQYF | TGTGCCAGCAGTGGACGTCCATGGGCAGGGGCCTACGAGCAGTACTTC
TRBJ1-3 | few | . | TRBV5-8 | 14 | CASSLGENGNTIYF | TGTGCCAGCAGCTTGGGGGAGAATGGAAACACCATATATTTT
TRBJ2-2 | once | TRBD2 | TRBV11-1 | 13 | CASSRMGGAELFF | TGTGCCAGCAGCAGAATGGGAGGGGCCGAGCTGTTTTTT
TRBJ2-5 | . | . | TRBV2 | 14 | CASTSTQAQETQYF | TGTGCCAGCACGAGCACACAGGCCCAAGAGACCCAGTACTTC
TRBJ1-3 | . | . | TRBV30 | 14 | CAWERQISTPTIYF | TGTGCCTGGGAAAGACAGATCTCCACCCCCACCATATATTTT
TRBJ1-2 | . | . | TRBV9 | 17 | CASSVVVGGVGSRGYTF | TGTGCCAGCAGCGTAGTAGTGGGAGGGGTGGGGTCTAGAGGCTACACCTTC
TRBJ1-1 | . | . | TRBV28 | 12 | CASGRGDIEAFF | TGTGCCAGCGGCAGGGGCGATATAGAAGCTTTCTTT
TRBJ2-1 | . | TRBD2 | TRBV4-2 | 13 | CASSQTSGVEQFF | TGTGCCAGCAGCCAGACTAGCGGGGTTGAGCAGTTCTTC
TRBJ2-3 | . | TRBD1 | TRBV5-4 | 16 | CASSSPGQGAGDTQYF | TGTGCCAGCAGCTCCCCTGGACAGGGGGCTGGAGATACGCAGTATTTT
TRBJ2-3 | few | . | TRBV18 | 12 | CASSTSTDTQYF | TGTGCCAGCTCAACTAGCACAGATACGCAGTATTTT
TRBJ1-5 | . | . | TRBV2 | 15 | CASRGQAHSNQPQHF | TGTGCCAGCAGGGGACAAGCCCATAGCAATCAGCCCCAGCATTTT
TRBJ2-3 | . | . | TRBV9 | 14 | CASSFSGSTDTQYF | TGTGCCAGCAGCTTTAGCGGTAGCACAGATACGCAGTATTTT
TRBJ1-1 | . | . | TRBV4-2 | 16 | CASSQEPGMTNTEAFF | TGTGCCAGCAGCCAAGAGCCCGGAATGACTAACACTGAAGCTTTCTTT
TRBJ1-1 | . | . | TRBV5-1 | 16 | CASSLGGAGKNTEAFF | TGCGCCAGCAGCTTGGGAGGGGCGGGAAAGAACACTGAAGCTTTCTTT
TRBJ2-3 | . | TRBD2 | TRBV4-1 | 18 | CASSLKGSLAGGGDTQYF | TGCGCCAGCAGCCTAAAGGGATCCCTAGCGGGGGGAGGGGATACGCAGTATTTT
TRBJ2-7 | . | TRBD1 | TRBV19 | 14 | CASSIPGQGVSQYF | TGTGCCAGTAGTATTCCCGGACAGGGAGTGTCGCAGTACTTC
TRBJ1-5 | . | . | TRBV7-5 | 16 | CARSPGRRGPNQPQHF | TGTGCCAGAAGCCCGGGGCGCAGGGGGCCCAATCAGCCCCAGCATTTT
TRBJ2-2 | . | TRBD1 | TRBV5-1 | 15 | CASSLADREVGELFF | TGCGCCAGCAGCTTGGCTGACAGGGAAGTCGGGGAGCTGTTTTTT
TRBJ2-7 | . | . | TRBV7-2 | 15 | CASSLIQGLSYEQYF | TGTGCCAGCAGCTTGATACAGGGCTTGTCCTACGAGCAGTACTTC
TRBJ1-6 | . | . | TRBV6-5 | 13 | CASREVLNSPLHF | TGTGCCAGCAGGGAGGTATTAAATTCACCCCTCCACTTT
TRBJ2-1 | . | . | TRBV18 | 15 | CASSPPGYSNNEQFF | TGTGCCAGCTCACCACCGGGTTACAGCAACAATGAGCAGTTCTTC